One and the same sample provided the 8 T cell receptor beta chains below, sequenced in a study of glioma-infiltrating T cells after dendritic cell vaccination. This sample's time point: after dendritic cell vaccination, including at tumor progression/relapse. The protocol was immunoSEQ multiplex PCR, while the TCRdb copy is restricted to in-frame clones and leaves out a portion. The data contain tens of thousands of clones, 85% of them singletons. The source was blood, collected after dendritic cell vaccination. The receptors originated from a human donor with glioblastoma.

V is TRBV15 and J is TRBJ2-7; D call uncertain. The CDR3 loop spans 11 amino acids. The V and J ends lost 0 bases and 6 bases respectively, with 3 bases between them. Germline V gives CDR1 LNHNV, CDR2 YYDKDF (reference sequence). CDR3 sequence: CATSRDLEQYF. The CDR3, as DNA: TGTGCCACCAGCAGAGATCTCGAGCAGTACTTC.

This chain joins TRBV9 and TRBJ2-3; TRBD2 agrees at 7 bases. Per germline, CDR1 SGDLS and CDR2 YYNGEE. CDR3 size: 13 residues. V shed 2 bases and J 6 bases; nucleotides not matched to a gene: 3. Written as DNA, the CDR3 is TGTGCCAGCAGCGTCTGGACTAGGGATACGCAGTATTTT. It is translated as CASSVWTRDTQYF. The whole variable domain, remainder taken from reference TRBV9 and TRBJ2-3, is DSGVTQTPKHLITATGQRVTLRCSPRSGDLSVYWYQQSLDQGLQFLIQYYNGEERAKGNILERFSAQQFPDLHSELNLSSLELGDSALYFCASSVWTRDTQYFGPGTRLTVL.

The chain couples TRBV7-9 to TRBJ2-2; 10 nucleotides line up with TRBD1. The CDR3 spans 15 residues. The germline V gene encodes CDR1 SEHNR and CDR2 FQNEAQ (reference sequence). The V gene end was trimmed by 7 bases and the J gene end by 3 bases; junction bases not matched to a gene: 5. This chain's CDR3 is CASIRTGGDTGELFF. CDR3 nucleotides: TGTGCCAGCATCAGGACAGGGGGAGACACCGGGGAGCTGTTTTTT.

The genes are TRBV5-1 and TRBJ1-4; D is perhaps TRBD1 (5 bases). CDR3 length equals 14 residues. The V end was cut by 4 bases, the J end by 3 bases, with 10 bases between. The germline V gene has CDR1 SGHRS and CDR2 YFSETQ. The CDR3 region has the DNA TGCGCCAGCAGCCCGGGGGGACCTAATGAAAAACTGTTTTTT. Its translation: CASSPGGPNEKLFF.

This clone occurred once. The chain is built from TRBV30 and TRBJ1-5; 7 nucleotides align to TRBD1. Looked up from germline, CDR1 is GTSNPN and CDR2 is SVGIG (reference sequence). The J segment lost 6 bases and the V segment lost 5 bases, leaving 7 bases of the junction unmatched. The CDR3 contains 13 residues. The CDR3 DNA reads TGTGCCTGGGGAGGGACAGTCCGTCAGCCCCAGCATTTT. Its translation: CAWGGTVRQPQHF. The full variable domain, rest sourced from reference TRBV30 and TRBJ1-5, is SQTIHQWPATLVQPVGSPLSLECTVEGTSNPNLYWYRQAAGRGLQLLFYSVGIGQISSEVPQNLSASRPQDRQFILSSKKLLLSDSGFYLCAWGGTVRQPQHFGDGTRLSIL.

The chain recombines TRBV25-1 with TRBJ1-2; 7 positions agree with TRBD1. CDR3 length: 15 residues. With V trimmed by 1 base and J by 2 bases, 4 bases remained unmatched. Germline-derived CDR1 and CDR2 are MGHDK and SYGVNS. The CDR3 nucleotides read TGTGCCAGCAGTGAATCGGACAGGCCGAACTATGGCTACACCTTC. Protein: CASSESDRPNYGYTF.

The chain recombines TRBV6-5 with TRBJ2-7, with D possibly being TRBD2 (6 bases). The CDR3 has 12 amino acids. Germline loops: CDR1 MNHEY, CDR2 SVGAGI. Trimming left V 2 bases short and J 7 bases short, with 9 bases between. The CDR3 bases are TGTGCCAGCAGTTACGGGGGAGGTGAGCAGTACTTC. This sequence encodes CASSYGGGEQYF.

This chain joins TRBV5-1 and TRBJ1-1, with 8 bases aligning to TRBD1. Germline V gives CDR1 SGHRS, CDR2 YFSETQ. The CDR3 loop spans 16 amino acids. Trimming removed 1 base from V and 0 bases from J; junction bases left unmatched: 5. DNA for the CDR3: TGCGCCAGCAGCTTGTATCTGGACAGGGTGAACACTGAAGCTTTCTTT. Its protein product is CASSLYLDRVNTEAFF.